The TCR beta chain under discussion was sequenced for a study of control samples from healthy donors and cancer patients. The repertoire was sequenced with immunoSEQ multiplex PCR; TCRdb's copy has only in-frame clones and lacks some. In the table there are 150,000 or so clones, approximately 90% of which are singletons. CDR3 size: 15 residues. This sequence originates from a man between 35 and 55 years old in good health. The sample comprised blood. V usage is TRBV21-1 and J usage is TRBJ2-7; no DNA check was done on the table's D call, TRBD1. TRBV21-1 is recorded as a pseudogene. DNA of the CDR3: TGTGCCAGCAGCAAATTTCCGACAGGGGGAACCGAGCAGTACTTC. Protein product: CASSKFPTGGTEQYF.